A selection of T cell receptor beta chains follows, all from one sample in a study of blood T cell repertoires in COVID-19. Profiling relied on immunoSEQ multiplex PCR, and the TCRdb table lists in-frame clones only, not all of them. The sample shows roughly 200,000 clones, under 90% of them seen only once. Sequencing was done on a sample of peripheral blood. The origin of the receptors is a man in his forties with acute or convalescent COVID-19. Both conserved end residues are part of each CDR3. D genes are given only for firm matches. The size entry is marked missing in some rows and otherwise reads once, few, many or a size class.

DNA,CDR3,J,size,length,D,V
TGTGCCAGCAGTCCCGCAGGGGACAATGAGCAGTTCTTC,CASSPAGDNEQFF,TRBJ2-1,NA,13,NA,TRBV6-5
TGTGCCAGCAGCCCCAACAGGGGGCAAGGCTACACCTTC,CASSPNRGQGYTF,TRBJ1-2,NA,13,TRBD1,TRBV11-1
TGTGCCAGCAGCCACGGACAAATGAACACTGAAGCTTTCTTT,CASSHGQMNTEAFF,TRBJ1-1,NA,14,NA,TRBV4-2
TGTGCCAGCAGCCTCAGCGGGACACGCGCCCAAGAGACCCAGTACTTC,CASSLSGTRAQETQYF,TRBJ2-5,NA,16,NA,TRBV3-1/TRBV3-2
TGTGCCAGCAGCCCCAGGACAGTCACAGATACGCAGTATTTT,CASSPRTVTDTQYF,TRBJ2-3,NA,14,NA,TRBV7-9
TGTGCCAGCAGCCGGGACAGGTTGGGCAGTGCTTTCTTT,CASSRDRLGSAFF,TRBJ1-1,NA,13,TRBD1,TRBV3-1/TRBV3-2
TGTGCCAGCAGCTTGGCCGCGGGGGGGGAGCTGTTTTTT,CASSLAAGGELFF,TRBJ2-2,NA,13,NA,TRBV5-4
TGTGCCAGCAGCTACAGGGGGACCTCCTACGAGCAGTACTTC,CASSYRGTSYEQYF,TRBJ2-7,NA,14,TRBD1,TRBV5-4
TGTGCCAGCAGTCACCCGGGAAAAGGAGAGACCCAGTACTTC,CASSHPGKGETQYF,TRBJ2-5,NA,14,NA,TRBV28
TGTGCCAGCAGTTTAGACAGGGTATTCGGGGAGCAGTACTTC,CASSLDRVFGEQYF,TRBJ2-7,NA,14,TRBD1,TRBV27
TGTGCCAGCAGCCCTGGACTAGCGGGGGTGGGAGATACGCAGTATTTT,CASSPGLAGVGDTQYF,TRBJ2-3,NA,16,TRBD2,TRBV7-9
TGTGCCAGCTCACCAATGGAGGTAGTCTCTGGGGCCAACGTCCTGACTTTC,CASSPMEVVSGANVLTF,TRBJ2-6,NA,17,NA,TRBV18
TGTGCCAGCACGGAGGGGACAGGAAGGGGTGAAAAACTGTTTTTT,CASTEGTGRGEKLFF,TRBJ1-4,NA,15,TRBD1,TRBV6-5
TGTGCCAGCAGCCCAATTATCCCGACATCGAACACTGAAGCTTTCTTT,CASSPIIPTSNTEAFF,TRBJ1-1,once,16,NA,TRBV3-1/TRBV3-2
TGTGCCAGCAGCTTCCGACACCCGAGCACAGATACGCAGTATTTT,CASSFRHPSTDTQYF,TRBJ2-3,NA,15,NA,TRBV5-6
TGTGCCAGCAGCCCCTGTCGGCAGGGGGTTTCCTCCTCTGGAAACACCATATATTTT,CASSPCRQGVSSSGNTIYF,TRBJ1-3,once,19,NA,TRBV21-1
TGTGCCAGCAGTTACTCGATGGCCAGACTGATAGAGACCCAGTACTTC,CASSYSMARLIETQYF,TRBJ2-5,once,16,NA,TRBV6-5
TGTGCCAGCTCACCAGGACTCCCCCCCACAGATACGCAGTATTTT,CASSPGLPPTDTQYF,TRBJ2-3,NA,15,NA,TRBV18
TGTGCCAGCAGCCAGGGACAGCCTGAATACGACTTCGGGGGCTACACCTTC,CASSQGQPEYDFGGYTF,TRBJ1-2,NA,17,TRBD1,TRBV3-1/TRBV3-2
TGTGCAAGTCGCTTAGGATGCAGATTTACTAACTATGGCTACACCTTC,CASRLGCRFTNYGYTF,TRBJ1-2,NA,16,NA,TRBV12-2
TGTGCCAGCAGCCTGTATCCGAACACTGAAGCTTTCTTT,CASSLYPNTEAFF,TRBJ1-1,NA,13,NA,TRBV11-3
TGCAGCGTTGAATCACCAGGTACAGATACGCAGTATTTT,CSVESPGTDTQYF,TRBJ2-3,NA,13,NA,TRBV29-1
TGCAGCGTTTCTGGTCCCGGGACAGGGATGGATGGGGCCAAAAACATTCAGTACTTC,CSVSGPGTGMDGAKNIQYF,TRBJ2-4,NA,19,TRBD1,TRBV29-1
TGTGCCAGCAGCGGACCCACGCGGGGACAGGTTTTAGATGGCTACACCTTC,CASSGPTRGQVLDGYTF,TRBJ1-2,NA,17,TRBD1,TRBV7-9
TGTGCCAGCAGCTTAACGGGACTAGCGGGGGGCACCGGGGAGCTGTTTTTT,CASSLTGLAGGTGELFF,TRBJ2-2,NA,17,TRBD2,TRBV7-2
TGTGCCAGTAGTATAGTACCCCTTGGTGGCAGGGGCCTACAAGAGACCCAGTACTTC,CASSIVPLGGRGLQETQYF,TRBJ2-5,NA,19,NA,TRBV19